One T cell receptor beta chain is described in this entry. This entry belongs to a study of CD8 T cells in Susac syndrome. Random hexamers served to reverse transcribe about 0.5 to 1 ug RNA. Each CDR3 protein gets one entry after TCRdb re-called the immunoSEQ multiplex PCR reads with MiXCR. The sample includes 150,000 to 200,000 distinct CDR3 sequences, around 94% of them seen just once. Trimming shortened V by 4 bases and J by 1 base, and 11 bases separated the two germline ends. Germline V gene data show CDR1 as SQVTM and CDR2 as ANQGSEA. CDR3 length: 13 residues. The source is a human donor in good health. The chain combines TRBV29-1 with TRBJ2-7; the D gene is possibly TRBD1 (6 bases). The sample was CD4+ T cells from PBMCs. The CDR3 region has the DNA TGCAGCGTTGGGGAGCAGGGGTCCTACGAGCAGTACTTC. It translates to CSVGEQGSYEQYF.